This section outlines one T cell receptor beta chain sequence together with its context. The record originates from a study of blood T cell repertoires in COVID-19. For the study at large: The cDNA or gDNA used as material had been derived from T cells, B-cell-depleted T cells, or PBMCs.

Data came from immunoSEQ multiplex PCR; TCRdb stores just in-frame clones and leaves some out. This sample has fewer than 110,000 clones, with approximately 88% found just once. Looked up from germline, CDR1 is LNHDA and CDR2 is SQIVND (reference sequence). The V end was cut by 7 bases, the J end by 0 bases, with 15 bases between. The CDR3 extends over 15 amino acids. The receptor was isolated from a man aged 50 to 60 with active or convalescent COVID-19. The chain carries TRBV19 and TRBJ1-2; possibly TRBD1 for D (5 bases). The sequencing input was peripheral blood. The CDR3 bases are TGTGCCAGTACCATTAACAGGTCAGCTAACTATGGCTACACCTTC. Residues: CASTINRSANYGYTF.